This T cell receptor (beta chain) was documented in a study of T cells in Graves' hyperthyroidism and ophthalmopathy. General study results and limits: Ophthalmopathy prediction by the model preceded onset by a median about 6.8 months. Blood samples included most of the expanded thyroid clonotypes exceeding 0.001.

Progressors' blood was drawn at hyperthyroidism diagnosis, before ophthalmopathy symptoms. Regions amplified from RNA transcripts were the TCR beta CDR3 regions. HTBI primers were used for first-round RT-PCR of the TCR CDR3. From the multiplex PCR reads, TCRdb called clonotypes with MiXCR, one entry per CDR3 protein. The repertoire holds almost 600,000 distinct CDR3 sequences, with approximately 15% as singletons. This clonotype was counted at least ten times. Its antigen is unidentified. CDR3 size: 14 residues. V lost 2 bases and J lost 2, with 9 bases in between. Sequenced: blood. The V call is TRBV12-3 or TRBV12-4, the J call TRBJ2-5; D is possibly TRBD2 (5 bases). The TCR comes from a woman younger than 45 with Graves' hyperthyroidism that later progressed to Graves' ophthalmopathy. The CDR3 bases are TGTGCCAGCAGTTTACGGAGGATTCAAGAGACCCAGTACTTC. Its protein is CASSLRRIQETQYF.